These T cell receptor beta chains were read from a single sample in a study of blood T cell repertoires in COVID-19. Profiling relied on immunoSEQ multiplex PCR, and the TCRdb table lists in-frame clones only, not all of them. Among more than 85,000 clones listed, roughly 80% were seen once. Sequencing used peripheral blood. The receptors were sampled from a woman over 75 with acute or convalescent COVID-19. Both conserved end residues are part of each CDR3. A D gene is named only where the DNA matches it firmly. Clone size is given for some rows only: seen once, a few or many times, or a class if the clone is expanded.

-,13,TRBJ1-1,TRBV7-9,-,CASSLAGNTEAFF,TGTGCCAGCAGCTTAGCGGGCAACACTGAAGCTTTCTTT
TRBD1,15,TRBJ1-4,TRBV5-1,-,CASSSQGQGGEKLFF,TGCGCCAGCAGCTCCCAGGGACAGGGAGGAGAAAAACTGTTTTTT
TRBD1,16,TRBJ2-1,TRBV5-4,-,CASSSGRTGANNEQFF,TGTGCCAGCAGCTCCGGAAGGACAGGGGCTAACAATGAGCAGTTCTTC
-,16,TRBJ1-5,TRBV28,-,CASSLGGAGGNQPQHF,TGTGCCAGCAGTTTGGGAGGGGCGGGAGGCAATCAGCCCCAGCATTTT
-,18,TRBJ2-1,TRBV21-1,-,CASSKVNSGRPPYNEQFF,TGTGCCAGCAGCAAAGTCAATAGCGGGAGGCCTCCTTACAATGAGCAGTTCTTC
-,12,TRBJ1-1,TRBV6-5,-,CASSRQYTEAFF,TGTGCCAGCAGTAGACAGTACACTGAAGCTTTCTTT
-,14,TRBJ2-1,TRBV20-1,-,CSASGGILYNEQFF,TGCAGTGCTAGTGGAGGAATTTTGTACAATGAGCAGTTCTTC
TRBD2,15,TRBJ2-1,TRBV20-1,-,CSASGDYRSYNEQFF,TGCAGTGCTAGTGGGGACTACCGCTCCTACAATGAGCAGTTCTTC
TRBD1,14,TRBJ1-6,TRBV5-1,-,CASSMTGDNSPLHF,TGCGCCAGCAGCATGACAGGGGATAATTCACCCCTCCACTTT
TRBD1,15,TRBJ1-1,TRBV10-1,-,CASSGMGQGGTEAFF,TGCGCCAGCAGTGGCATGGGACAGGGGGGCACTGAAGCTTTCTTT
-,15,TRBJ1-2,TRBV6-1,-,CASSERMRPAGGYTF,TGTGCCAGCAGTGAACGGATGCGGCCTGCGGGTGGCTACACCTTC
-,16,TRBJ2-2,TRBV24-1,-,CATNGGAAANTGELFF,TGTGCCACCAATGGCGGCGCGGCCGCGAACACCGGGGAGCTGTTTTTT
TRBD1,19,TRBJ1-5,TRBV24-1,-,CATSDGGDRGRYSNQPQHF,TGTGCCACCAGTGATGGGGGGGACAGGGGACGTTATAGCAATCAGCCCCAGCATTTT
-,16,TRBJ1-5,TRBV28,-,CASSSHRAGAAQPQHF,TGTGCCAGCAGTTCACATCGGGCGGGGGCCGCGCAGCCCCAGCATTTT
-,14,TRBJ2-7,TRBV9,-,CASSVGRSSYEQYF,TGTGCCAGCAGCGTAGGCCGGAGCTCCTACGAGCAGTACTTC
-,15,TRBJ2-2,TRBV9,-,CASSVDGGGTGELFF,TGTGCCAGCAGCGTCGATGGTGGGGGGACCGGGGAGCTGTTTTTT
-,14,TRBJ1-2,TRBV7-6,-,CASSLVGLSYGYTF,TGTGCCAGCAGCTTAGTAGGACTTAGCTATGGCTACACCTTC
-,15,TRBJ1-1,TRBV5-4,-,CASSPPGNRDTEAFF,TGTGCCAGCAGCCCTCCAGGGAATCGGGACACTGAAGCTTTCTTT
TRBD2,14,TRBJ2-7,TRBV5-4,-,CASSRAGGPYEQYF,TGTGCCAGCAGCAGAGCGGGAGGGCCCTACGAGCAGTACTTC
-,14,TRBJ2-7,TRBV9,-,CASSPRPESYEQYF,TGTGCCAGCAGCCCAAGACCGGAGTCCTACGAGCAGTACTTC
-,12,TRBJ1-5,TRBV28,-,CASSSTEQPQHF,TGTGCCAGCAGTTCCACAGAACAGCCCCAGCATTTT
-,15,TRBJ2-7,TRBV7-2,-,CASSNYQDSSYEQYF,TGTGCCAGCAGTAATTACCAGGACTCATCCTACGAGCAGTACTTC
-,16,TRBJ1-5,TRBV5-5,-,CASSLEPEYSNQPQHF,TGTGCCAGCAGCTTGGAGCCCGAATATAGCAATCAGCCCCAGCATTTT
-,12,TRBJ1-5,TRBV28,-,CASNRVGQPQHF,TGTGCCAGCAACAGGGTAGGACAGCCCCAGCATTTT
TRBD1,16,TRBJ2-1,TRBV25-1,-,CASSDWTGSSYNEQFF,TGTGCCAGCAGTGATTGGACAGGGAGCTCCTACAATGAGCAGTTCTTC
TRBD1,14,TRBJ1-1,TRBV18,-,CASSQLTGDTEAFF,TGTGCCAGCTCACAATTAACAGGGGACACTGAAGCTTTCTTT
-,15,TRBJ2-1,TRBV7-2,-,CASSPPARSHNEQFF,TGTGCCAGCAGCCCCCCCGCTAGGAGCCACAATGAGCAGTTCTTC
TRBD2,10,TRBJ2-3,TRBV20-1,-,CSARLAGEYF,TGCAGTGCTAGATTGGCGGGAGAGTATTTT
-,18,TRBJ2-7,TRBV5-3,-,CARSLVGLSGAETYEQYF,TGTGCCAGAAGCTTGGTCGGCCTGTCAGGGGCGGAAACCTACGAGCAGTACTTC
-,15,TRBJ2-2,TRBV18,once,CASSPFSGGGGELFF,TGTGCCAGCTCACCGTTTAGCGGAGGCGGCGGGGAGCTGTTTTTT
-,15,TRBJ2-7,TRBV11-2,-,CASSLGGFTPSEQYF,TGTGCCAGCAGCTTAGGAGGGTTCACCCCATCAGAGCAGTACTTC
-,12,TRBJ2-2,TRBV2,-,CASRSMAGELFF,TGTGCCAGCAGGTCTATGGCCGGGGAGCTGTTTTTT
-,16,TRBJ1-3,TRBV5-1,few,CASSLLAQYSGNTIYF,TGCGCCAGCAGCTTGTTAGCCCAGTACTCTGGAAACACCATATATTTT